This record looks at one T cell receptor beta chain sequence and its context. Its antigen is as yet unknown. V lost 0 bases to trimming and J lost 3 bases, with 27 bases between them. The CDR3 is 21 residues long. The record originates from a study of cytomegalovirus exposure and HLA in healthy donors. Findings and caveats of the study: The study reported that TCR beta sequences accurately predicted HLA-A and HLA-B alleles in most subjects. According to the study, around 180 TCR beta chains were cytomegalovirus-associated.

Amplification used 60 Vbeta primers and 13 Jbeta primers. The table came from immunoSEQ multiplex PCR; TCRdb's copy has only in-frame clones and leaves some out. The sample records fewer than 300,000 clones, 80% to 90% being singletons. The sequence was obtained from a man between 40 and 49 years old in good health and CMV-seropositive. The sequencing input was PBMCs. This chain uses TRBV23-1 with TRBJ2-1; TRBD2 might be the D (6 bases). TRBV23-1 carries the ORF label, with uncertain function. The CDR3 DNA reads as TGCGCCAGCAGTCAATCCGCCGAATACGCGGTAGCGGAGCCCGTCTACAATGAGCAGTTCTTC. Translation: CASSQSAEYAVAEPVYNEQFF.